This passage covers 10 T cell receptor beta chains from one sample sequenced in a study of beta chain features in type 1 diabetes. General study findings and limits: When Type 1 diabetes patients were examined, their TCRB CDR3s proved moderately but significantly shorter in all four CD4+ subsets.

Antigens for these TCRs are unknown. cDNA synthesis used the whole RNA isolate, giving expressed TCRB sequences. Clones were read by immunoSEQ multiplex PCR, and TCRdb kept only the in-frame ones, dropping some. The table shows fewer than 300,000 clones, with about a fifth occurring only once. The sample was naive CD4+ T cells from blood. The receptors originated from a woman in her thirties or forties with type 1 diabetes.

There are a few counts of this clone. The chain employs TRBV6-6 and TRBJ2-5; D possibly corresponds to TRBD2 (6 bases). CDR1 and CDR2 (germline): MNHNY, SVGAGI (reference sequence). The CDR3 has 15 amino acids. V dropped 7 bases and J dropped 7 bases, with 22 bases sitting between them. CDR3 loop: CASTLGRGASSTQYF. The CDR3, as DNA: TGTGCCAGCACCCTGGGGCGGGGAGCGTCGTCGACCCAGTACTTC.

The rearrangement uses TRBV27 and TRBJ2-7; D possibly corresponds to TRBD1 (6 bases). The CDR3 spans 14 residues. CDR1 and CDR2 (germline): MNHEY, SMNVEV (reference sequence). V was pared by 2 bases and J by 2 bases, with 10 bases between. In DNA, the CDR3 is TGTGCCAGCAGTTTACCCGGACAGCCCTACGAGCAGTACTTC. Encoded protein: CASSLPGQPYEQYF.

This clone was seen only a few times. The V gene is TRBV7-9, the J gene TRBJ1-2; the match to TRBD1 covers 7 bases. The CDR3 has 15 amino acids. The germline CDR1 and CDR2 sequences are SEHNR and FQNEAQ (reference sequence). The trim removed 5 bases at V and 0 bases at J, leaving 6 bases unmatched. CDR3 nucleotide sequence: TGTGCCAGCAGCCTCGGGACAGTAGCTAACTATGGCTACACCTTC. This codes for CASSLGTVANYGYTF. Filled out from reference TRBV7-9 and TRBJ1-2, the complete variable domain reads DTGVSQNPRHKITKRGQNVTFRCDPISEHNRLYWYRQTLGQGPEFLTYFQNEAQLEKSRLLSDRFSAERPKGSFSTLEIQRTEQGDSAMYLCASSLGTVANYGYTFGSGTRLTVV.

DNA for the CDR3: TGTGCCAGCAGTGGGACCTTTCAGGGGTTCGGCTACACCTTC. It is translated as CASSGTFQGFGYTF. The chain joins TRBV27 to TRBJ1-2; D possibly corresponds to TRBD1 (6 bases). This CDR3 has 14 residues. CDR1 and CDR2 (germline): MNHEY, SMNVEV (reference sequence). V gave up 5 bases and J gave up 8 bases, with 18 bases separating them.

A few counts support this clone. The gene calls are TRBV28 and TRBJ1-5; 7 nucleotides agree with TRBD1. V gave up 6 bases and J gave up 2 bases; unmatched junction bases: 7. The V gene's germline CDR1 is MDHEN and CDR2 SYDVKM. The CDR3 covers 15 residues. In DNA, the CDR3 is TGTGCCAGCAGAGGACAGGTTCGAGGCAATCAGCCCCAGCATTTT. Amino acid sequence: CASRGQVRGNQPQHF.

There are a few counts of this clone. The CDR3 sequence is CASSQVESAGANVLTF. The CDR3 DNA reads TGTGCCAGCAGCCAAGTAGAGAGTGCTGGGGCCAACGTCCTGACTTTC. The V and J genes are TRBV4-2 and TRBJ2-6, with D hard to call. The CDR3 runs to 16 residues. Germline V gives CDR1 LGHNA, CDR2 YNFKEQ. Trimming removed 1 base from V and 2 bases from J, with 9 bases in between.

This clone came up a few times. The chain uses TRBV5-1 and TRBJ2-2, with D hard to call. Germline lookup yields CDR1 SGHRS and CDR2 YFSETQ. V was shortened by 3 bases and J by 0 bases, with 12 bases between the two germline ends. The CDR3 runs to 16 residues. CDR3 loop: CASSSSGFSNTGELFF. CDR3 DNA sequence: TGCGCCAGCAGCTCATCGGGTTTTTCGAACACCGGGGAGCTGTTTTTT.

The gene calls are TRBV30 and TRBJ1-1; perhaps TRBD1 as D (6 bases). V dropped 2 bases and J dropped 7 bases, with 8 bases sitting between them. Per the germline V gene, CDR1 is GTSNPN and CDR2 is SVGIG (reference sequence). The CDR3 is made up of 11 amino acids. In nucleotides, the CDR3 is TGTGCCTGGAGTCCGGACAGTGAAGCTTTCTTT. Encoded protein: CAWSPDSEAFF.

V is TRBV4-3 and J is TRBJ1-1, with D perhaps TRBD1 (6 bases). The CDR3 runs to 13 residues. CDR1 and CDR2 (germline): LGHNA, YSLEER. V was trimmed by 4 bases and J by 11 bases, leaving 17 bases between them. CDR3 nucleotide sequence: TGCGCCAGCAGCCGGGGGGGCGGGCCCGGGGCTTTCTTT. Translation: CASSRGGGPGAFF.

Details on this clone: The same CDR3 also results from other DNA sequences found in this sample. DNA of the CDR3: TGTGCCAGCAGCGTCCTTAGCGGGAGCTCCTACAATGAGCAGTTCTTC. As protein: CASSVLSGSSYNEQFF. This chain joins TRBV9 and TRBJ2-1; 9 bases match TRBD2. CDR3 length: 16 residues. Germline loops: CDR1 SGDLS, CDR2 YYNGEE. V was clipped by 2 bases and J by 0 bases; unmatched bases: 3.